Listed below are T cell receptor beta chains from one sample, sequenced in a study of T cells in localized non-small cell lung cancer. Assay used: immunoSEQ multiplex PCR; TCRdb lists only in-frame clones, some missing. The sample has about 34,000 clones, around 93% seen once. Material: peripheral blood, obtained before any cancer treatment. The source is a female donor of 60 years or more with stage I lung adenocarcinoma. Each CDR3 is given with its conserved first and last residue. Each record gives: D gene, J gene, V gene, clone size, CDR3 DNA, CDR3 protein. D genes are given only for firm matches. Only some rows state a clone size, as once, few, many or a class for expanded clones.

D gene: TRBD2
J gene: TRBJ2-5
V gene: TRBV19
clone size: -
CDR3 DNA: TGTGCCAGTACCCGTTGGGGGGGGTCGGAGACCCAGTACTTC
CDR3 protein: CASTRWGGSETQYF

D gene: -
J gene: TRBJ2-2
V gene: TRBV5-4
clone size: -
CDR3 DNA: TGTGCCAGCAGTGCCGGGGGCACCGCGAACACCGGGGAGCTGTTTTTT
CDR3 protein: CASSAGGTANTGELFF

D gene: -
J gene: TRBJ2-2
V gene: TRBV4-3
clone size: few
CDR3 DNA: TGCGCCAGCAGCCAAGAGGGGAACACCGGGGAGCTGTTTTTT
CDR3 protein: CASSQEGNTGELFF

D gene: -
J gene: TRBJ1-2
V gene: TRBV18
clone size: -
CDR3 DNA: TGTGCCAGCTCACCGCGAGAGGGGCAGGGCTACACCTTC
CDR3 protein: CASSPREGQGYTF

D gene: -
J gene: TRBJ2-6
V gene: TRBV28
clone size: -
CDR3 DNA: TGTGCCAGCAGTCCTGGACTATCCTACTCTGGGGCCAACGTCCTGACTTTC
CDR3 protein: CASSPGLSYSGANVLTF

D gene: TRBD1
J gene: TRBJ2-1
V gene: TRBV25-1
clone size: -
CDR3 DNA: TGTGCCAGCTCCGACCCAGGGGGAAGGACCTACAATGAGCAGTTCTTC
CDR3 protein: CASSDPGGRTYNEQFF

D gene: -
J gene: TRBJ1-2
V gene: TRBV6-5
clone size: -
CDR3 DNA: TGTGCCAGCAGTTCAGGCAGGGGCTACACCTTC
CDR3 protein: CASSSGRGYTF

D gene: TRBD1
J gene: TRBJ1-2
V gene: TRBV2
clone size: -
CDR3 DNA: TGTGCCAGCGCCGGGACAGGGGTGAGAAGCTACACCTTC
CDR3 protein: CASAGTGVRSYTF

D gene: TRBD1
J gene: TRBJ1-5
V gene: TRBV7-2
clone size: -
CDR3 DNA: TGTGCCAGCAGCTTAAGACAGGGTGGGTCATCTAGCAATCAGCCCCAGCATTTT
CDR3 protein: CASSLRQGGSSSNQPQHF

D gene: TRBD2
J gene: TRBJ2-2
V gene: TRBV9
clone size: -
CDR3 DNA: TGTGCCAGCAGCGTAGCCAGCGGGGGGGCGCGCACCGGGGAGCTGTTTTTT
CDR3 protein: CASSVASGGARTGELFF

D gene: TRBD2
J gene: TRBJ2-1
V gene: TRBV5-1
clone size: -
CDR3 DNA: TGCGCCAGCAGGGTGACTAGCGGGGGCTCCTACAATGAGCAGTTCTTC
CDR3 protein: CASRVTSGGSYNEQFF

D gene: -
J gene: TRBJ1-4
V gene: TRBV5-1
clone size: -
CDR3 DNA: TGCGCCAGCAGCTCTCCGACAGGAACTAATGAAAAACTGTTTTTT
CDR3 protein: CASSSPTGTNEKLFF

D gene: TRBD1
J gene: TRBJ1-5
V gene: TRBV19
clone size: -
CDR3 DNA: TGTGCCAGTAGTCCCTGGGACAGGGGTCTCCAGCCCCAGCATTTT
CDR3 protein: CASSPWDRGLQPQHF

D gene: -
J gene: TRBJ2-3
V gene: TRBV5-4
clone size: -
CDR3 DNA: TGTGCCAGCAGCTTGGCTAGGGAGTATTTGCAGTATTTT
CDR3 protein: CASSLAREYLQYF

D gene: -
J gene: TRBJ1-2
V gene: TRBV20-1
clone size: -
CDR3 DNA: TGCAGTGCTACGGGAGGCTATGGCTACACCTTC
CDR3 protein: CSATGGYGYTF

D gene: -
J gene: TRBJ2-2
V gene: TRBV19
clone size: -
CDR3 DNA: TGTGCCAGTAGTCCCGTGCTGCAGGGGGGGCCCGGGGAGCTGTTTTTT
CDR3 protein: CASSPVLQGGPGELFF

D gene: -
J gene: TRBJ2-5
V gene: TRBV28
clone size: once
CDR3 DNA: TGTGCCAGCACCCGCTCCGAGACCCAGTACTTC
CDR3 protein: CASTRSETQYF

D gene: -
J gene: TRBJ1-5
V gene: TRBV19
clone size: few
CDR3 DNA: TGTGCCAGTAGTGCCCTCAGGACAGTGGGCAATCAGCCCCAGCATTTT
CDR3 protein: CASSALRTVGNQPQHF

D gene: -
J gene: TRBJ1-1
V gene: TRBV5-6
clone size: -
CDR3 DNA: TGTGCCAGCAGCCGAATGGGGGTGGTGACTGAAGCTTTCTTT
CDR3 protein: CASSRMGVVTEAFF

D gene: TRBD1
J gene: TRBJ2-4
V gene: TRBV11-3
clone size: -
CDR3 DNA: TGTGCCAGCAGCTCTCCCCCGACAGGGTTTAACATTCAGTACTTC
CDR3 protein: CASSSPPTGFNIQYF

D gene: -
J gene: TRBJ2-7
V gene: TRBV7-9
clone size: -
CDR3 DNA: TGTGCCAGCAGCCAAGGGTGGGGCTCAGGATCTTACGAGCAGTACTTC
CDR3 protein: CASSQGWGSGSYEQYF

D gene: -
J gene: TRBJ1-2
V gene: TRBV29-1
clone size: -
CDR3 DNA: TGCAGCGTTGCTGGGGGATTAACGTATGGCTACACCTTC
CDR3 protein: CSVAGGLTYGYTF

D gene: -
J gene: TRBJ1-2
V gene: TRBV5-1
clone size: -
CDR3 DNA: TGCGCCAGCAGCTTGGCGACAGCTAACTATGGCTACACCTTC
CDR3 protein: CASSLATANYGYTF

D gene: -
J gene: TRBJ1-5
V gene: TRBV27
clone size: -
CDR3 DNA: TGTGCCAGCAGTTTTTTTAATCAGCCCCAGCATTTT
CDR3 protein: CASSFFNQPQHF

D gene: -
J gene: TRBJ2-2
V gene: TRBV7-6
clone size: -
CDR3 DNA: TGTGCCAGCAGCTTAGTCGGCTCCGGAAATTCGAACACCGGGGAGCTGTTTTTT
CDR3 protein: CASSLVGSGNSNTGELFF

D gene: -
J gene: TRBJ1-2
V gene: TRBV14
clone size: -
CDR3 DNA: TGTGCCAGCAGGGGGGGCGAGGATGGCTACACCTTC
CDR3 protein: CASRGGEDGYTF

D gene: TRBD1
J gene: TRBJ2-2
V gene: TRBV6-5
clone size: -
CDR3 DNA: TGTGCCAGCAGTCCGCAGGGGGCGATCACCGGGGAGCTGTTTTTT
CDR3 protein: CASSPQGAITGELFF

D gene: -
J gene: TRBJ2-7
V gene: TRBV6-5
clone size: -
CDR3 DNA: TGTGCCAGCAGTTACAGAAACCCTCCGGCTACGAAGTACTTC
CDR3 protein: CASSYRNPPATKYF

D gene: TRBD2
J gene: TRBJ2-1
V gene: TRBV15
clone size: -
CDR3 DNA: TGTGCCACCAGCAGAGAGGCGGGAGGAACTAGCGGGAGAAACAATGAGCAGTTCTTC
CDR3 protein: CATSREAGGTSGRNNEQFF

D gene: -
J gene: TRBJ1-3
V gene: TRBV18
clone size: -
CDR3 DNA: TGTGCCAGCTCACCTTACCTGAGAGGCTCTGGAAACACCATATATTTT
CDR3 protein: CASSPYLRGSGNTIYF